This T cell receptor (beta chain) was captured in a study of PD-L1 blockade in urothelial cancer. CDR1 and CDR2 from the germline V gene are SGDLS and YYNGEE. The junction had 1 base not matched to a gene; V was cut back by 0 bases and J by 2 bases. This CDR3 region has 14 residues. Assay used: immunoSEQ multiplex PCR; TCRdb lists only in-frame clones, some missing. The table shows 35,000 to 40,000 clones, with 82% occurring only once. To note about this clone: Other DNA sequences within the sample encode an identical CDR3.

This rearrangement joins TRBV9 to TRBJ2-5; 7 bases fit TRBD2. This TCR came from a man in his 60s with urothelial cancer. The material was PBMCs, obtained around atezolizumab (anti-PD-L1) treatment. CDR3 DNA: TGTGCCAGCAGCGTAGAGGGACTACAAGAGACCCAGTACTTC. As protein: CASSVEGLQETQYF.